One and the same sample provided the 11 T cell receptor beta chains below, sequenced in a study of blood T cell repertoires in COVID-19. The method was immunoSEQ multiplex PCR; TCRdb's version includes in-frame clones alone and lacks a portion of them. This sample carries under 300,000 clones, approximately 86% of them seen once, and the ten largest clones take around 7.3%. The sequenced sample was peripheral blood. These receptors all stem from a woman between 65 and 79 years old with active or convalescent COVID-19.

The genes are TRBV12-3 or TRBV12-4 and TRBJ2-1, with 7 bases that match TRBD2. V lost 7 bases and J lost 8; bases outside the gene matches: 5. CDR3 size: 12 residues. The CDR3 DNA reads as TGTGCCAGCAACTTCGCGGGGGATGAGCAGTTCTTC. Its protein is CASNFAGDEQFF.

J is TRBJ1-5 and V is TRBV10-3; 7 bases agree with TRBD1. V was clipped by 3 bases and J by 6 bases; unmatched bases: 14. CDR3 length: 17 residues. CDR1 is ENHRY, CDR2 SYGVKD, per germline. For the CDR3, the DNA is TGTGCCATCAGTGAAAGAGGGGGCGCCGGAAGGACTCAGCCCCAGCATTTT. This translates into CAISERGGAGRTQPQHF.

J is TRBJ2-7 and V is TRBV5-1; 10 positions match TRBD1. V lost 5 bases and J lost 5; bases outside the gene matches: 4. Germline loops: CDR1 SGHRS, CDR2 YFSETQ. The CDR3 spans 13 residues. In nucleotides, the CDR3 is TGCGCCAGCAGACCCGGGACAGGGGACGAGCAGTACTTC. Translated, it gives CASRPGTGDEQYF.

The chain couples TRBV18 to TRBJ2-7, with TRBD2 as a possible D gene (5 bases). V lost 3 bases, J lost 7 bases, and 19 bases lay in between. Germline-derived CDR1 and CDR2 are KGHSH and LQKENI. The CDR3 is 15 amino acids. This CDR3 reads CASSPLGVASEEQYF. DNA for the CDR3: TGTGCCAGCTCACCTCTCGGGGTTGCCTCGGAAGAGCAGTACTTC.

V gene TRBV7-9 combines with J gene TRBJ1-4; TRBD1 matches at 8 bases. The CDR3 covers 15 residues. The V gene end was trimmed by 0 bases and the J gene end by 6 bases; junction bases not matched to a gene: 3. CDR1 is SEHNR, CDR2 FQNEAQ, per germline (reference sequence). This CDR3 is CASSLAGQGYEKLFF. CDR3 in DNA: TGTGCCAGCAGCTTAGCCGGACAGGGATATGAAAAACTGTTTTTT.

This chain uses TRBV7-7 with TRBJ2-3, with D hard to call. The germline V and J ends were trimmed by 0 bases and 2 bases, with 3 bases remaining between them. The CDR3 runs 13 residues. Germline assignment: CDR1 SSHAT and CDR2 FNYEAQ (reference sequence). For the CDR3, the DNA is TGTGCCAGCAGCTTAGCTTACACAGATACGCAGTATTTT. This sequence encodes CASSLAYTDTQYF.

The rearrangement uses TRBV11-3 and TRBJ2-2, with 9 bases fitting TRBD1. Germline CDR1 SGHNT, CDR2 YENEEA. V lost 1 base, J lost 3 bases, and 0 bases stayed unmatched. The CDR3 sequence is 15 residues long. The chain's CDR3 is CASSLGQGDTGELFF. In DNA form, the CDR3 reads TGTGCCAGCAGCTTAGGACAGGGGGACACCGGGGAGCTGTTTTTT.

Worth noting for this clone: This sample also contains other DNA sequences that code for the same CDR3. The gene calls are TRBV6-5 and TRBJ1-1; D not certain. The germline V and J ends were trimmed by 5 bases and 1 base, with 11 bases remaining between them. Germline V gene lookup returns CDR1 MNHEY and CDR2 SVGAGI. This CDR3 comprises 14 residues. In DNA form, the CDR3 reads TGTGCCAGCAGTCTACTAGGAGGGAACACTGAAGCTTTCTTT. Translated, it gives CASSLLGGNTEAFF.

Remarks on this clone: One junction end does not reproduce the germline sequence, and a read error may be involved. The chain couples TRBV6-5 to TRBJ1-3, with D possibly being TRBD1 (6 bases). The length of the CDR3 is 11 residues. Germline CDR1 MNHEY, CDR2 SVGAGI. The CDR3 spells CARIPRTALDF. CDR3 nucleotides: TGTGCCAGGATCCCTCGGACAGCCTTAGATTTT.

The chain is built from TRBV10-2 and TRBJ1-2; 7 bases match TRBD1. This CDR3 spans 14 amino acids. V dropped 4 bases and J dropped 0; count of bases not matched to a gene: 2. Germline CDR1 and CDR2: WSHSY and SAAADI. CDR3 sequence (DNA): TGCGCCAGCAGTGGGGACAGTTCTAACTATGGCTACACCTTC. Translation gives CASSGDSSNYGYTF.

This CDR3 is CASSLAGHMNTGELFF. As DNA, the CDR3 is TGTGCCAGCAGCTTAGCGGGACATATGAACACCGGGGAGCTGTTTTTT. The chain is built from TRBV11-2 and TRBJ2-2; D may be TRBD1 (6 bases). Germline assignment: CDR1 SGHAT and CDR2 FQNNGV. V lost 1 base and J 1 base, leaving 10 bases between the germline ends. The CDR3 covers 16 residues.